This T cell receptor beta chain is drawn from a study of T cell responses to AZD1222 COVID-19 vaccine. Study observations and caveats: Among AZD1222 vaccinees, only 5 to 7 were seropositive at baseline. Repertoires in all cases were sampled only once the peak T cell response had passed.

This clone was observed a few times. The antigen is unknown. Germline-derived CDR1 and CDR2 are LGHNA and YSLEER. The CDR3 loop spans 15 amino acids. V lost 0 bases, J lost 8 bases, and 13 bases lay in between. Assay used: immunoSEQ multiplex PCR; TCRdb lists only in-frame clones, some missing. The table has 100,000 to 140,000 clones, 92% seen once. Analyses pooled second doses at about 4 or about 12 weeks. The V and J genes are TRBV4-3 and TRBJ1-4, with no clear D. The sample consisted of peripheral blood, taken 28 days after the second AZD1222 dose. This TCR was sampled from an adult who received the AZD1222 COVID-19 vaccine. In DNA, the CDR3 is TGCGCCAGCAGCCAAGACTGGGGAACGGGCGAAAAACTGTTTTTT. This codes for CASSQDWGTGEKLFF.